This T cell receptor (beta chain) came from a study of cytomegalovirus exposure and HLA in healthy donors. This PCR relied on a set of 60 Vbeta primers and 13 Jbeta primers. The repertoire was sequenced with immunoSEQ multiplex PCR; TCRdb's copy has only in-frame clones and lacks some. The repertoire holds about 84,000 clones, with approximately 90% as singletons. There were likely unrecorded immune exposures, though donors were nominally healthy when sampled. The CDR3 totals 13 residues. Trimming stripped 4 bases from V and 6 bases from J, with 11 bases between. Germline values: CDR1 SNHLY, CDR2 FYNNEI.

The J gene is TRBJ2-3, the V gene TRBV2; D is undetermined. This clonotype originated in a young man in good health and CMV-seronegative. Sequencing input: PBMCs. CDR3 coding DNA: TGTGCCAGCAGTGGAGACTTAAGGGATACGCAGTATTTT. Translated: CASSGDLRDTQYF. Full variable domain (outside the CDR3, taken from reference TRBV2 and TRBJ2-3): EPEVTQTPSHQVTQMGQEVILRCVPISNHLYFYWYRQILGQKVEFLVSFYNNEISEKSEIFDDQFSVERPDGSNFTLKIRSTKLEDSAMYFCASSGDLRDTQYFGPGTRLTVL.